One and the same sample provided the 22 T cell receptor beta chains below, sequenced in a study of CD8+ T cells in alopecia areata (dated by TCRdb to 2016 to 2019). Library preparation employed the immunoSEQ multiplex PCR assay. RNA was extracted from all samples and reverse transcribed into cDNA as template for TCR sequencing. TCRdb's version of the immuneACCESS table is confined to in-frame rearrangements and falls short of the full clone set. An unresolved V gene accounts for under half of the shortfall where checked; the remainder is of unknown origin. This sample has about 250,000 clones in its table, and roughly 60% of those were observed once. More than 0.85% of the sample goes to the ten largest clones. What this sample's treatment or condition label stands for: oral pan-JAK inhibitor, 5-10 mg twice daily. The source material was CD4+ T cells sorted from blood, sampled around week 54, from a patient treated with tofacitinib. All receptors come from a human donor with alopecia areata.

This clone has just a few counts. The rearrangement joins TRBV5-6 to TRBJ2-7, with D maybe TRBD1 (5 bases). Trimming took off 4 bases at V and 0 bases at J, with 8 bases between the two ends. Per the germline V gene, CDR1 is SGHDT and CDR2 is YYEEEE. The CDR3 loop spans 13 amino acids. DNA for the CDR3: TGTGCCAGCAGCCGACAGTCCTCCTACGAGCAGTACTTC. It yields the protein CASSRQSSYEQYF. Drawing the rest from reference TRBV5-6 and TRBJ2-7, the complete variable domain is DAGVTQSPTHLIKTRGQQVTLRCSPKSGHDTVSWYQQALGQGPQFIFQYYEEEERQRGNFPDRFSGHQFPNYSSELNVNALLLGDSALYLCASSRQSSYEQYFGPGTRLTVT.

The sample holds a few counts of this clone. The chain combines TRBV18 with TRBJ2-7; unclear D gene. Deletions cut 2 bases from V and 7 bases from J, with 18 bases between. Germline V gene data show CDR1 as KGHSH and CDR2 as LQKENI. The CDR3 length is 15 residues. CDR3 in amino acids: CASSPSYRWVSEQYF. The CDR3, as DNA: TGTGCCAGCTCACCATCTTATCGCTGGGTTTCTGAGCAGTACTTC.

The chain links TRBV18 to TRBJ1-5, with a tentative D call TRBD1 (5 bases). Germline V gene sequence: CDR1 KGHSH, CDR2 LQKENI. The CDR3 covers 13 residues. With 5 bases removed from V and 3 bases from J, the gap between germline ends came to 8 bases. The CDR3 coding sequence is TGTGCCAGCTCAGGGGGGGTCAATCAGCCCCAGCATTTT. It specifies CASSGGVNQPQHF.

V and J are TRBV20-1 and TRBJ1-1; D uncertain. Trimming took off 0 bases at V and 7 bases at J, with 6 bases between the two ends. Germline assignment: CDR1 DFQATT and CDR2 SNEGSKA (reference sequence). CDR3 length: 11 amino acids. In nucleotides, the CDR3 is TGCAGTGCTAGAGAATTCGGTGAAGCTTTCTTT. Protein: CSAREFGEAFF.

The chain uses TRBV29-1 and TRBJ2-1; maybe TRBD1 (5 bases). Looked up from germline, CDR1 is SQVTM and CDR2 is ANQGSEA. The CDR3 is 14 amino acids. The germline V and J ends were trimmed by 1 base and 3 bases, with 10 bases remaining between them. CDR3 DNA sequence: TGCAGCGTTGAAGGAAGTACAGGCTACAATGAGCAGTTCTTC. Protein sequence: CSVEGSTGYNEQFF.

This rearrangement joins TRBV9 to TRBJ1-2, with D uncertain. This CDR3 region has 14 residues. In germline, CDR1 is SGDLS, CDR2 YYNGEE. V lost 2 bases and J 1 base, leaving 9 bases between the germline ends. The CDR3 reads CASSVGQDNYGYTF. DNA for the CDR3: TGTGCCAGCAGCGTCGGGCAGGATAACTATGGCTACACCTTC. The whole variable domain, filled in from reference TRBV9 and TRBJ1-2, reads DSGVTQTPKHLITATGQRVTLRCSPRSGDLSVYWYQQSLDQGLQFLIQYYNGEERAKGNILERFSAQQFPDLHSELNLSSLELGDSALYFCASSVGQDNYGYTFGSGTRLTVV.

In this sample, this clone turned up a few times. The J gene is TRBJ1-2, the V gene TRBV10-3, with D possibly TRBD1 on 5 matching bases. Germline V gene sequence: CDR1 ENHRY, CDR2 SYGVKD. Trimming took 2 bases from V and 4 from J, leaving 17 bases between them. The CDR3 has 16 residues. CDR3 bases: TGTGCCATCAGTGAGCCGGGGGGACGGAGTTCCTATGGCTACACCTTC. As protein: CAISEPGGRSSYGYTF.

The chain is built from TRBV4-1 and TRBJ2-4; TRBD2 matches 7 bases. The CDR3 contains 16 residues. Trimming at V came to 1 base and at J to 5 bases, leaving 8 bases not matched to a gene. The V gene's germline CDR1 is MGHRA and CDR2 YSYEKL. The CDR3 sequence: CASSQAQAGPQNIQYF. As DNA, the CDR3 is TGCGCCAGCAGCCAAGCACAAGCGGGGCCTCAAAACATTCAGTACTTC.

The chain combines TRBV2 with TRBJ2-5; 7 positions match TRBD1. The germline CDR1 and CDR2 sequences are SNHLY and FYNNEI. Trimming removed 6 bases from V and 5 bases from J; junction bases left unmatched: 6. The CDR3 contains 13 residues. The chain's CDR3 is CASSPDRWETQYF. The CDR3, as DNA: TGTGCCAGCAGCCCGGACAGGTGGGAGACCCAGTACTTC.

The table lists this clone with a few counts. The rearrangement joins TRBV11-2 to TRBJ2-1, with a weak D call TRBD1 (6 bases). The V and J ends lost 4 bases and 5 bases respectively, with 15 bases between them. The germline V gene has CDR1 SGHAT and CDR2 FQNNGV. CDR3 length: 15 residues. The CDR3 DNA follows: TGTGCCAGCAGCTCCTACCGGGACACAAACAATGAGCAGTTCTTC. Translating gives CASSSYRDTNNEQFF.

The chain joins TRBV11-2 to TRBJ2-1; possibly TRBD2 for D (5 bases). CDR3 length: 15 residues. Germline-derived CDR1 and CDR2 are SGHAT and FQNNGV. The V and J ends lost 1 base and 4 bases respectively, with 11 bases between them. CDR3 in amino acids: CASSLVAGPYNEQFF. As DNA, the CDR3 is TGTGCCAGCAGCTTAGTGGCGGGCCCTTACAATGAGCAGTTCTTC.

The chain recombines TRBV4-3 with TRBJ1-2; 7 bases fit TRBD1. V lost 0 bases, J lost 0 bases, and 4 bases stayed unmatched. This CDR3 contains 16 residues. Germline V lookup: CDR1 LGHNA, CDR2 YSLEER. The CDR3 bases are TGCGCCAGCAGCCAAGAGCAACAGGGGACTAACTATGGCTACACCTTC. Its translation is CASSQEQQGTNYGYTF.

This chain links TRBV27 with TRBJ1-6; D call uncertain. Germline V gene sequence: CDR1 MNHEY, CDR2 SMNVEV (reference sequence). The V end lost 4 bases, the J end lost 6 bases, and 16 bases lay between the germline ends. The CDR3 runs 16 residues. DNA for the CDR3: TGTGCCAGCAGTTCCGCCGGCGCGGTTTTTAATTCACCCCTCCACTTT. Amino acid sequence: CASSSAGAVFNSPLHF.

The CDR3 DNA follows: TGTGCTAGTGGTCGGACGGGGAACCTTTACAATGAGCAGTTCTTC. Translated, it gives CASGRTGNLYNEQFF. The chain links TRBV12-5 to TRBJ2-1, with a possible D match to TRBD2 (5 bases). This CDR3 region has 15 residues. V was trimmed by 5 bases and J by 4 bases, leaving 15 bases between them. Looked up from germline, CDR1 is LGHNT and CDR2 is FRNRAP.

This chain connects TRBV30 to TRBJ1-2, with 7 bases identical to TRBD1. From germline, CDR1 is GTSNPN and CDR2 SVGIG (reference sequence). This CDR3 is built from 13 residues. J lost 8 bases, V lost 3 bases, and 9 bases had no gene match. Here the CDR3 reads CAWSPGTVGGYTF. The CDR3 DNA is TGTGCCTGGAGCCCTGGGACAGTCGGCGGCTACACCTTC.

The chain employs TRBV5-1 and TRBJ2-5; no reliable D call. The CDR3 is 16 amino acids. CDR1 SGHRS and CDR2 YFSETQ come from the germline V gene. V dropped 0 bases and J dropped 1 base, with 13 bases sitting between them. The CDR3 here is CASSLGAGPFQETQYF. The CDR3, as DNA: TGCGCCAGCAGCTTGGGGGCTGGCCCGTTCCAAGAGACCCAGTACTTC.

This chain connects TRBV27 to TRBJ2-7, with TRBD1 identical over 8 bases. J was trimmed by 6 bases and V by 0 bases; bases with no gene match: 13. Germline loops: CDR1 MNHEY, CDR2 SMNVEV (reference sequence). The CDR3 runs to 17 residues. The CDR3 DNA reads as TGTGCCAGCAGTTTATCGAATGGTCCAGGGGGCGCGGGCGAGCAGTACTTC. This encodes CASSLSNGPGGAGEQYF.

This chain uses TRBV5-6 with TRBJ1-2, with a possible D match to TRBD1 (5 bases). The CDR3 sequence is 15 residues long. Germline loops: CDR1 SGHDT, CDR2 YYEEEE. V lost 4 bases and J lost 5, with 18 bases in between. The CDR3 coding sequence is TGTGCCAGCAGCGCGGGACTTGGGACGGATTATGGCTACACCTTC. Residues: CASSAGLGTDYGYTF.

This clone was found a few times. The gene calls are TRBV30 and TRBJ2-2; D unresolved. V was cut by 6 bases and J by 9 bases, with 14 bases left in between. Germline CDR1 is GTSNPN and CDR2 is SVGIG (reference sequence). This CDR3 comprises 12 residues. CDR3 protein: CACRASVRELFF. The CDR3 nucleotides are TGTGCCTGTAGGGCCTCTGTTAGGGAGCTGTTTTTT.

The rearrangement joins TRBV29-1 to TRBJ1-2; no definite D call. Germline V CDR1 and CDR2: SQVTM, ANQGSEA. V was trimmed by 1 base and J by 5 bases, leaving 8 bases between them. The CDR3 spans 12 residues. The CDR3 here is CSVEVGSYGYTF. The CDR3 DNA reads as TGCAGCGTTGAAGTGGGTAGTTATGGCTACACCTTC. The full variable domain, its missing parts supplied by reference TRBV29-1 and TRBJ1-2, is SAVISQKPSRDICQRGTSLTIQCQVDSQVTMMFWYRQQPGQSLTLIATANQGSEATYESGFVIDKFPISRPNLTFSTLTVSNMSPEDSSIYLCSVEVGSYGYTFGSGTRLTVV.

The chain has TRBV30 and TRBJ2-5, with 8 bases identical to TRBD1. Trimming took 4 bases from V and 5 from J; bases not matched to a gene: 6. CDR3 length: 13 amino acids. Germline V gene data show CDR1 as GTSNPN and CDR2 as SVGIG (reference sequence). The CDR3 loop is CAWNTGGAETQYF. The CDR3 nucleotides read TGTGCCTGGAACACAGGGGGAGCGGAGACCCAGTACTTC.

The V call is TRBV4-3, the J call TRBJ1-1; perhaps TRBD1 as D (5 bases). The CDR3 has 13 amino acids. Germline CDR1 reads LGHNA; CDR2 reads YSLEER. Trimming pared 5 bases from V and 2 bases from J, leaving 9 bases between. In nucleotides, the CDR3 is TGCGCCAGCAGCTCTACAGGAAACACTGAAGCTTTCTTT. It encodes CASSSTGNTEAFF.